This TCR beta chain was observed in a study of cytomegalovirus exposure and HLA in healthy donors (dated by TCRdb to about 2017). Context from the whole study: In an earlier analysis of approximately 500 of the donors, 250 to 350 Gb of sequence data and 90 million to 120 million unique TCR beta sequences from approximately 180 million T cells were reported. Alongside the repertoire data, information on donor age, sex, ethnicity and CMV serostatus was compiled. In a later analysis, previously published TCR beta repertoires from fewer than 750 donors were re-analyzed and high-resolution HLA genotyping was added so that TCR occurrence patterns could be studied. High-throughput TCR immunosequencing, statistical association of individual TCRs with disease status, and machine learning were combined to predict cytomegalovirus infection status. An earlier analysis of around 540 of the donors applied high-throughput TCR beta sequencing to assess whether each TCR beta V gene segment acted as functional or pseudogenic. The study used immunosequencing to profile the T cell repertoires of several hundred subjects and linked those repertoires to cytomegalovirus serostatus. All discovery cohort repertoires had been generated on a single sequencing platform. Besides the first cohort of 550 to 750 subjects, a separate validation cohort made up of 120 different subjects was used. HLA typing included class I and class II loci at four-digit resolution. A later genetic analysis took genome-wide SNP genotypes for about 55% of the roughly 670 donors and used that subset as a discovery cohort. Rather than using new phenotypic data, the later analysis identified candidate immune exposures from TCR beta sequences and from how often those sequences occurred across donors. A handful of DR-DQ haplotypes were handled as single units for association and clustering because linkage in the cohort was strong. The study aimed to test whether signatures of past pathogen exposure could be identified by cataloging public T cell receptors. Typing coverage varied by locus: about 629-630 donors for A, B, C, DRB1 and DQB1; approximately 560 for DQA1; more than 600 for DPA1; approximately 490 for DPB1. An early release covering 550 to 650 HLA-typed donors comprised about 300 gigabases of sequencing data and tens of millions of unique TCR sequences. Among the roughly 380 genotyped donors, approximately 77% belonged to the genetic ancestry cluster associated with self-reported Caucasian donors. Among a few hundred genotyped donors of the cohort, an average of about 240,000 unique TCR beta nucleotide sequences were sequenced per donor, around 20% of them non-productive. The investigation overall reported the following: In a later analysis, HLA-associated TCR beta chains were found to be more clonally expanded and to have lower generation probabilities than equally common non-associated chains. A cluster of highly shared sequence variants was judged likely to be a technical artifact of the sequencing pipeline. Because some donors lacked HLA typing at each locus, the association tests relied only on the typed subset. A later genetic analysis associated a missense DCLRE1C variant with V-gene and J-gene trimming of TCR beta chains, and an independent cohort replicated the association. In vitro tests confirmed that three of the cytomegalovirus-associated TCR beta chains recognize cytomegalovirus antigens. A later analysis reported that several top co-occurrence clusters appeared linked to parvovirus B19, influenza, CMV and Epstein-Barr virus. The 87-base-pair reads could not distinguish some IMGT-functional V segments, including TRBV6-2 and TRBV6-3, so those segments were excluded. Most TCR sequences were seen in very few donors, while some public TCRs were found in many individuals. The classifier was reported to diagnose cytomegalovirus status with high specificity and sensitivity in both the original and validation cohorts. The study gave a list of 150 to 200 TCR beta chains associated with cytomegalovirus. A further reported finding was that TCR beta sequences accurately predicted the HLA-A and HLA-B alleles for most subjects in the first cohort. The earlier analysis of almost 600 of the donors excluded some 15 rarely observed V segments, including chromosome 9 orphons, because counts were too low. Sequencing depth was assumed to be roughly uniform across donors in the presence/absence analyses, though that assumption may not hold. In an earlier analysis of approximately 590 of the donors, most TCR beta V segments appeared in productive rearrangements about 87% or about 30% of the time, broadly matching IMGT annotations. Linkage disequilibrium might explain the correlated functional status among segregating V segments, but an unknown experimental factor could not be excluded. Most CMV-associated TCR beta chains appeared to be HLA-restricted in a later analysis, and the HLA associations seemed to be driven largely by CMV exposure. Assigning TCR associations to individual alleles was difficult when HLA alleles, especially DR and DQ, strongly co-occurred. In a later genetic analysis, fewer N-insertions in productive TCRs were reported among donors in an Asian-associated ancestry cluster than the roughly 640-donor mean. The authors suggested that the approach could potentially be extended to other disease states and immunological phenotypes. Specific HLA alleles were associated with 18,000 or so TCR beta sequences at a false discovery rate of 0.05 in a later analysis. For the cohort, immune exposure information was limited to CMV serostatus. In a later analysis, the rate of TCR association differed among HLA loci, with DRB1 alleles having the most associated TCRs and HLA-C alleles having the fewest. Only TCR beta chains were sequenced in this cohort, and the absence of alpha or paired-chain data limited detectable features.

In the germline V gene (reference sequence), CDR1 corresponds to MNHNY and CDR2 to SVGAGI. V sheds 2 bases and J sheds 1 base, leaving 5 bases between their ends. Spanning cysteine to phenylalanine, the CDR3 consists of 13 amino acids. CDR3 DNA only is kept here, 39 bases in frame from base 1. Concerning this clone: No antigen is known for it. Base qualities are not provided; no much larger clone lies one nucleotide away.

Libraries were made using the immunoSEQ multiplex PCR assay. A mixture of 60 forward primers for TCR Vbeta segments and 13 reverse primers for TCR Jbeta segments was used in the multiplex PCR. Amplification of the CDR3 region of rearranged TCR beta genes was performed with a multiplex PCR assay on genomic DNA. The Illumina HiSeq System was used to sequence the amplified TCR beta libraries as 87-base-pair reads. The original pipeline was this. A later analysis tallied about 77 million unique TCR beta chains across the 666 repertoires, and some 10 million of those chains were shared by two or more donors. Raw reads were error-corrected and collapsed into unique sequences by a nearest-neighbor algorithm in which closely related sequences were merged to remove PCR and sequencing errors. CDR3 sequences were aligned to IMGT reference sequences to assign V, D and J gene segments. For a sequence to be retained, a match of at least six nucleotides to both a V gene segment and a J gene segment was required. A rearrangement counted as productive if the CDR3 had no stop codons and remained in frame with V and J, and every other rearrangement counted as non-productive. Following IMGT convention, CDR3 was defined as the stretch from the second conserved V-encoded cysteine to the conserved J-encoded phenylalanine. In an earlier analysis of approximately 590 of the donors, sequences lacking an unambiguous match to a single V gene segment were excluded. An earlier analysis of a few hundred of the donors called V segments functional above 56.7% productive rearrangements and segregating when the between-donor standard deviation exceeded 5%. A statistical classification framework was built for diagnosing cytomegalovirus status from the catalog of TCR beta chain sequences. V and J gene assignment, in a later analysis, came from comparing TCR nucleotide sequences with IMGT/GENE-DB human TR gene sequences. The TCRdist pipeline was used in a later analysis to assign CDR3 sequences and most-parsimonious VDJ recombination scenarios. In a later analysis, each TCR beta chain was defined by its CDR3 amino acid sequence together with its V-gene family, and reads without a unique V-gene family were excluded. In a later analysis, nearly 600 highly shared, low-generation-probability nucleotide sequences were removed to address suspected cross-contamination and a sequencing artifact. In a later analysis, a clonal expansion index for each public chain was calculated from normalized within-repertoire ranks of inferred template counts. In a later analysis, generation probabilities were computed using a VDJ recombination model fitted to out-of-frame rearrangements, and the results were checked against IGoR. A later analysis scored TCR-TCR, TCR-HLA and TCR-CMV co-occurrence with hypergeometric tests, applying a repertoire-size bias correction to TCR pairs. In a later analysis, false discovery rates were estimated by permuting HLA or CMV assignments 20 times. In a later analysis, co-occurring TCRs were grouped using DBSCAN, and TCRdist sequence similarity was added for clustering within HLA-allele-positive subsets. Repertoires with fewer than 30,000 or more than 120,000 public chains were left out of co-occurrence clustering, as were about 5 repertoires with anomalous nucleotide sharing. The table was pulled from immuneACCESS by TCRdb, which kept in-frame rearrangements only. Such tables lose some clones; where checked, under half of the loss comes from unresolved V genes, and the rest has no known cause. The DNA was the basis for D and trimming; V, J and clone size are from that table. The sample data list some 90,000 clones, and about 81% of these were observed just once. The ten largest clones capture less than 1.5% of the sample.

The cohort consisted of 600 to 700 healthy bone marrow donors. At the time of sampling, all cohort members were nominally healthy, though unrecorded immune exposures were likely present. The donor was CMV seronegative and belonged to the group of over 300 seronegative cohort members. A peripheral blood sample was provided by each donor, and peripheral blood mononuclear cells were used for TCR beta sequencing. Genomic DNA extraction from the blood cell samples was performed with the Qiagen DNeasy Blood Extraction Kit. What was sequenced was PBMCs. The V and J segments used are TRBV6-6 and TRBJ1-1, with the D gene uncertain. The origin of this receptor is a man aged 35 to 55 in good health and CMV-seronegative. The CDR3 protein sequence reads: CASSYAGNTEAFF. The bases are TGTGCCAGCAGTTACGCAGGGAACACTGAAGCTTTCTTT.